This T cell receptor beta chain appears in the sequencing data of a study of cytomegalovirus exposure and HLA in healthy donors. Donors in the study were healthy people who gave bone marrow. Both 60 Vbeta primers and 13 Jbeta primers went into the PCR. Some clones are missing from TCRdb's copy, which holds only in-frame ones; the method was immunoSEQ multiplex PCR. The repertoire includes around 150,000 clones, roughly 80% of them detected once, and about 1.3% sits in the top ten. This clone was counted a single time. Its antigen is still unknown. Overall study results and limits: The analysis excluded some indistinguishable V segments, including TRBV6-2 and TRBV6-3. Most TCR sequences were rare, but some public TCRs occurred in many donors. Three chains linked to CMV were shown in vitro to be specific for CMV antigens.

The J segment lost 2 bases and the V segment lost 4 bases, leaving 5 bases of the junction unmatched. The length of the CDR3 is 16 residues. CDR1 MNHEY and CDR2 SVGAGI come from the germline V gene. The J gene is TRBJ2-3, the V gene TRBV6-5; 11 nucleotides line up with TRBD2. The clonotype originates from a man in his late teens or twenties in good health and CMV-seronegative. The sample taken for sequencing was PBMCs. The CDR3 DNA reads TGTGCCAGCAGTTCAATGGGACTAGCGGCCACAGATACGCAGTATTTT. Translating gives CASSSMGLAATDTQYF.